The T cell receptor beta chain described here comes from a study of T cells in Graves' hyperthyroidism and ophthalmopathy. Remarks on this clonotype: Its specificity is unknown.

Researchers took RNA transcripts and amplified the TCR beta CDR3 regions from them. First-round RT-PCR with HTBI primers amplified the TCR CDR3 region. MiXCR, run by TCRdb on the multiplex PCR reads, gives a single entry per CDR3 protein. The sample yields a few hundred thousand distinct CDR3 sequences, under 15% seen once. Overall study results and limits: Blood also carried most thyroid clonotypes expanded above 0.001.

The CDR3 extends over 14 amino acids. With 4 bases clipped from V and 2 bases from J, the junction kept 6 bases outside the gene matches. From germline, CDR1 is SGHRS and CDR2 YFSETQ. The chain combines TRBV5-1 with TRBJ2-7; TRBD1 matches at 7 bases. The sequence was collected from a young woman with Graves' hyperthyroidism. The specimen sequenced was blood. CDR3 sequence: CASSVTGSAYEQYF. The DNA of the CDR3 is TGCGCCAGCAGCGTGACAGGGAGTGCCTACGAGCAGTACTTC.